This T cell receptor beta chain was identified in a study of shared clonotypes between healthy human individuals. General study findings and limits: Although depth was large, rarefaction showed that sequencing of the sorted subsets was incomplete. Clonotypes that were shared across a few donors made up 4.5% to 5% of naive CD4 clonotypes.

The CDR3 loop spans 14 amino acids. Germline V lookup: CDR1 MNHNY, CDR2 SVGAGI (reference sequence). V lost 6 bases and J 2 bases, leaving 11 bases between the germline ends. Authors' methods: ImmunoSEQ supplied junction-only sequences lacking quality scores, so filtering was different. Sequencing was performed with immunoSEQ multiplex PCR; in TCRdb, only in-frame clones are kept and a portion is missing. The DNA was the basis for D and trimming; V, J and clone size are from that table. The repertoire holds approximately 710,000 clones, with 90% as singletons. As concerns this clone: Its antigen is unknown.

Input material: memory CD8+ T cells from PBMCs. Specified subset: CD45RO+ cells pooled with CCR7-negative TemRA cells. This chain connects TRBV6-6 to TRBJ1-5; D is uncertain. The TCR was taken from a man in his late teens or twenties in good health. Some clones in this sample may be carry-over from other donors' samples. The CDR3 bases are TGTGCCAGCAGCCCCCCGGGTGGCAATCAGCCCCAGCATTTT. This translates into CASSPPGGNQPQHF.